One sample yielded the 27 T cell receptor beta chains listed below, sequenced in a study of PD-1 blockade in classical Hodgkin lymphoma. Time point described: newly diagnosed, previously untreated cHL patient sample. Magnetic negative selection isolated CD8+ T cells from thawed PBMCs. TCRdb's table, derived via immunoSEQ multiplex PCR, lists solely in-frame clones and lacks some. The data hold over 20,000 clones, with approximately 87% observed a single time. Sequenced sample: CD8+ T cells from blood. The receptors originated from a human donor with classical Hodgkin lymphoma.

The chain couples TRBV6-4 to TRBJ2-5; 8 bases align to TRBD2. The J call may be faulty, since TRBJ2-7 better matches the DNA end. The CDR3 runs 14 residues. Germline CDR1 and CDR2: MRHNA and SNTAGT. The CDR3 reads CASSDGAGDYEQYF. The CDR3, as DNA: TGTGCCAGCAGTGACGGAGCGGGGGACTACGAGCAGTACTTC.

V is TRBV27 and J is TRBJ1-5; possible D gene TRBD1, 5 bases. CDR1 and CDR2 from the germline V gene are MNHEY and SMNVEV (reference sequence). This CDR3 contains 15 residues. V lost 4 bases to trimming and J lost 5 bases, with 15 bases between them. CDR3 residues: CASSWRGRADQPQHF. In DNA, the CDR3 is TGTGCCAGCAGTTGGAGGGGCAGAGCGGATCAGCCCCAGCATTTT.

The rearrangement uses TRBV20-1 and TRBJ1-2; D is undetermined. V was pared by 3 bases and J by 8 bases, with 10 bases between. This CDR3 is 11 amino acids long. The germline CDR1 and CDR2 sequences are DFQATT and SNEGSKA (reference sequence). The CDR3 nucleotides are TGCAGTGCTAGGTCCCTGGAAGGCTACACCTTC. Protein product: CSARSLEGYTF.

This chain joins TRBV4-3 and TRBJ2-3, with TRBD1 matching over 7 bases. V gave up 0 bases and J gave up 0 bases; unmatched junction bases: 6. The CDR3 covers 17 residues. Germline V gene data show CDR1 as LGHNA and CDR2 as YSLEER. The CDR3 sequence: CASSQEGTETSTDTQYF. In DNA form, the CDR3 reads TGCGCCAGCAGCCAAGAGGGGACAGAGACTAGCACAGATACGCAGTATTTT.

The chain is built from TRBV29-1 and TRBJ2-7; either TRBD1 or TRBD2 may supply D (5 bases each). The CDR3 is 14 residues long. Germline V gene sequence: CDR1 SQVTM, CDR2 ANQGSEA. V was pared by 6 bases and J by 3 bases, with 18 bases between. CDR3: CSVGTEGLNYEQYF. CDR3 DNA: TGCAGCGTCGGGACCGAGGGGCTAAACTACGAGCAGTACTTC.

The chain employs TRBV2 and TRBJ2-1, with 9 bases identical to TRBD2. The germline V gene has CDR1 SNHLY and CDR2 FYNNEI. The CDR3 sequence is 15 residues long. V gave up 8 bases and J gave up 4 bases; unmatched junction bases: 9. The CDR3 nucleotides read TGTGCCAGCTCTCCCTGGGCGGGGGGGTACAATGAGCAGTTCTTC. It specifies CASSPWAGGYNEQFF.

The chain joins TRBV19 to TRBJ2-1; D not certain. This CDR3 is 15 amino acids long. V lost 1 base, J lost 8 bases, and 15 bases lay in between. Germline V gene sequence: CDR1 LNHDA, CDR2 SQIVND (reference sequence). CDR3 amino acids: CASSIAAPPRDEQFF. DNA of the CDR3: TGTGCCAGTAGTATAGCGGCTCCCCCTAGAGATGAGCAGTTCTTC.

The J gene is TRBJ2-7, the V gene TRBV30; TRBD2 aligns across 9 bases. The germline CDR1 and CDR2 sequences are GTSNPN and SVGIG (reference sequence). V lost 2 bases and J lost 4; bases outside the gene matches: 15. The CDR3 loop spans 17 amino acids. The CDR3 protein is CAWSRAWREGREYEQYF. CDR3 bases: TGTGCCTGGAGTCGCGCTTGGCGGGAGGGCCGTGAATACGAGCAGTACTTC.

The rearrangement joins TRBV19 to TRBJ2-1, with D possibly being TRBD2 (6 bases). This CDR3 spans 13 amino acids. V shed 1 base and J shed 11 bases, with 12 bases lying between them. CDR1 and CDR2 (germline): LNHDA, SQIVND (reference sequence). The CDR3, as DNA: TGTGCCAGTAGTATAGGGCGGGAAGCTAAGCAGTTCTTC. This codes for CASSIGREAKQFF. Variable domain in full (rest from reference TRBV19 and TRBJ2-1): DGGITQSPKYLFRKEGQNVTLSCEQNLNHDAMYWYRQDPGQGLRLIYYSQIVNDFQKGDIAEGYSVSREKKESFPLTVTSAQKNPTAFYLCASSIGREAKQFFGPGTRLTVL.

CDR3 sequence (DNA): TGTGCCAGCAGCATCAGCAGGACAGGGGGTTCCAATGAGCAGTTCTTC. Encoded protein: CASSISRTGGSNEQFF. This sequence joins TRBV7-3 and TRBJ2-1; 10 nucleotides match TRBD1. CDR1 is SGHTA, CDR2 FQGTGA, per germline. J was trimmed by 6 bases and V by 5 bases; bases with no gene match: 10. This CDR3 contains 16 residues. Full variable domain (rest looked up from reference TRBV7-3 and TRBJ2-1): GAGVSQTPSNKVTEKGKYVELRCDPISGHTALYWYRQSLGQGPEFLIYFQGTGAADDSGLPNDRFFAVRPEGSVSTLKIQRTERGDSAVYLCASSISRTGGSNEQFFGPGTRLTVL.

The chain couples TRBV4-1 to TRBJ2-3; no clear D gene. The ends were cut back, 1 base at V and 1 base at J, with 6 bases in the middle. The CDR3 is made up of 14 amino acids. Germline lookup yields CDR1 MGHRA and CDR2 YSYEKL. The CDR3: CASSQVTGTDTQYF. The CDR3, as DNA: TGCGCCAGCAGCCAAGTCACCGGCACAGATACGCAGTATTTT.

This chain connects TRBV2 to TRBJ1-5; D gene uncertain. V lost 5 bases and J 4 bases, leaving 18 bases between the germline ends. This CDR3 spans 16 amino acids. Germline-derived CDR1 and CDR2 are SNHLY and FYNNEI. The CDR3 coding sequence is TGTGCCAGCAGTCCCCCCCCAGGATTAGAGAATCAGCCCCAGCATTTT. It yields the protein CASSPPPGLENQPQHF.

This chain joins TRBV7-2 and TRBJ2-7, with 8 positions matching TRBD1. This CDR3 is built from 15 residues. CDR1 SGHTA and CDR2 FQGNSA come from the germline V gene. The V segment lost 1 base and the J segment 3 bases; nucleotides outside the gene matches: 5. The chain's CDR3 is CASSLVGTGDYEQYF. CDR3 in DNA: TGTGCCAGCAGCTTAGTAGGGACAGGAGACTACGAGCAGTACTTC.

V gene TRBV6-1 combines with J gene TRBJ2-4; possibly TRBD2 for D (5 bases). The germline V gene encodes CDR1 MNHNS and CDR2 SASEGT. CDR3 length equals 14 residues. Between the trimmed V and J ends, which lost 10 bases and 5 bases, there was a span of 18 bases. CDR3 sequence: CATHSLGEQNIQYF. In DNA, the CDR3 is TGTGCCACACATTCACTTGGGGAGCAAAACATTCAGTACTTC.

The chain carries TRBV11-2 and TRBJ1-3, with unresolved D. This CDR3 is 17 amino acids long. V lost 0 bases and J lost 3, with 15 bases in between. Germline lookup yields CDR1 SGHAT and CDR2 FQNNGV. The CDR3 nucleotides are TGTGCCAGCAGCTTAGATCTAGTCAGAACTAGTGGAAACACCATATATTTT. Encoded protein: CASSLDLVRTSGNTIYF.

This clone occurred once. The V gene is TRBV5-4, the J gene TRBJ2-5, with no clear D. Germline values: CDR1 SGHNT, CDR2 YYREEE (reference sequence). Trimming cost V 4 bases and J 0 bases, with 10 bases left between them. CDR3 length: 14 residues. In nucleotides, the CDR3 is TGTGCCAGCAGCAAAAGGAGAGACCAAGAGACCCAGTACTTC. It encodes CASSKRRDQETQYF.

The chain employs TRBV5-4 and TRBJ2-5, with 12 nucleotides matching TRBD1. Germline V gene data show CDR1 as SGHNT and CDR2 as YYREEE (reference sequence). With V trimmed by 5 bases and J by 5 bases, 4 bases remained unmatched. This CDR3 region has 14 residues. Written as DNA, the CDR3 is TGTGCCAGCAGTGTGGGGACAGGGGGCGAGACCCAGTACTTC. Translating gives CASSVGTGGETQYF.

The CDR3 DNA reads TGTGCCAGCAGTTCCCGGGACAGGGCCTATGGCTACACCTTC. As protein: CASSSRDRAYGYTF. The rearrangement uses TRBV28 and TRBJ1-2; 9 bases line up with TRBD1. The J segment lost 4 bases and the V segment lost 4 bases, leaving 4 bases of the junction unmatched. The CDR3 consists of 14 residues. CDR1 and CDR2 (germline): MDHEN, SYDVKM.

The V and J genes are TRBV5-1 and TRBJ1-4; 10 nucleotides line up with TRBD1. Per the germline V gene, CDR1 is SGHRS and CDR2 is YFSETQ. There are 16 residues in the CDR3. Germline trimming cut 1 base from V and 7 bases from J; bases unmatched to any gene: 7. CDR3 sequence reads: CASSLSGTGEGEKLFF. CDR3 in DNA: TGCGCCAGCAGCTTGTCCGGGACAGGGGAAGGTGAAAAACTGTTTTTT.

This chain links TRBV20-1 with TRBJ2-1; no clear D gene. V lost 3 bases, J lost 9 bases, and 6 bases lay in between. Germline CDR1 DFQATT, CDR2 SNEGSKA (reference sequence). The length of the CDR3 is 10 residues. CDR3 sequence (DNA): TGCAGTGCTAGTCTGGGTGAGCAGTTCTTC. This sequence encodes CSASLGEQFF.

The chain combines TRBV28 with TRBJ1-4, with 10 bases aligning to TRBD1. This CDR3 has 15 residues. Germline values: CDR1 MDHEN, CDR2 SYDVKM. The junction had 5 bases not matched to a gene; V was cut back by 5 bases and J by 5 bases. The CDR3 reads CASSLWTGGNEKLFF. The CDR3 nucleotides read TGTGCCAGCAGTCTTTGGACAGGGGGGAATGAAAAACTGTTTTTT.

Here the CDR3 DNA reads TGCAGCGTTGATAGGGGTCGGAACACTGAAGCTTTCTTT. Its protein product is CSVDRGRNTEAFF. J is TRBJ1-1 and V is TRBV29-1; possibly TRBD1 for D (5 bases). The germline gives CDR1 SQVTM, CDR2 ANQGSEA. Trimming took 3 bases from V and 1 from J, leaving 9 bases between them. CDR3 length: 13 amino acids.

The chain uses TRBV30 and TRBJ2-3; D may be TRBD2 (6 bases). Germline V gene lookup returns CDR1 GTSNPN and CDR2 SVGIG (reference sequence). V lost 2 bases, J lost 4 bases, and 13 bases lay in between. This CDR3 has 14 amino acids. The CDR3 sequence is CAWSTGAGADTQYF. CDR3 DNA: TGTGCCTGGAGTACGGGAGCCGGGGCAGATACGCAGTATTTT.

This clone has a single count. The chain couples TRBV7-9 to TRBJ2-5; 7 bases align to TRBD2. Trimming removed 5 bases from V and 3 bases from J; junction bases left unmatched: 9. CDR1 is SEHNR and CDR2 is FQNEAQ in the germline V gene (reference sequence). The CDR3 is made up of 15 amino acids. CDR3 nucleotides: TGTGCCAGCAGCAGCCCGGGGAGGGACGAAGAGACCCAGTACTTC. Amino acids: CASSSPGRDEETQYF.

The chain links TRBV2 to TRBJ1-5; 8 bases agree with TRBD1. The CDR3 loop spans 15 amino acids. CDR1 and CDR2 from the germline V gene are SNHLY and FYNNEI. J was trimmed by 4 bases and V by 6 bases; bases with no gene match: 8. This CDR3 reads CASRLTGEKNQPQHF. In nucleotides, the CDR3 is TGTGCCAGCAGGCTGACAGGGGAGAAAAATCAGCCCCAGCATTTT.

The chain links TRBV4-1 to TRBJ1-1, with 10 bases that match TRBD1. After removal of 1 base from V and 4 bases from J, the junction contained 3 bases not matched to a gene. The germline V gene has CDR1 MGHRA and CDR2 YSYEKL. The CDR3 extends over 15 amino acids. The CDR3 DNA reads as TGCGCCAGCAGCCAAGTGGACAGGGGGAGCACTGAAGCTTTCTTT. The encoded protein is CASSQVDRGSTEAFF.

This chain joins TRBV7-8 and TRBJ1-4; 9 bases fit TRBD1. Germline trimming cut 1 base from V and 5 bases from J; bases unmatched to any gene: 8. Germline CDR1 SGHVS, CDR2 FQNEAQ. CDR3 size: 17 residues. The CDR3 sequence is CASSLVGQGFLNEKLFF. CDR3 nucleotide sequence: TGTGCCAGCAGCTTAGTTGGACAGGGGTTCCTGAATGAAAAACTGTTTTTT.